The source of this T cell receptor beta chain is a study of T cells in Graves' hyperthyroidism and ophthalmopathy. As to this clonotype: Its antigen is as yet unknown.

Amplification targeted TCR beta CDR3 regions from RNA transcripts. RT-PCR in the first round (using the HTBI primer set) targeted the TCR CDR3. TCRdb fed the multiplex PCR reads into MiXCR, producing one record per CDR3 protein. The data contain hundreds of thousands of distinct CDR3 sequences, 46% of them singletons. Uncontrolled infection, other autoimmune disease, pregnancy and lactation each barred patients from inclusion. Regarding the study as a whole: The model predicted ophthalmopathy a median roughly 6.3 months before onset. Using 13 V-J features, a model discriminated ophthalmopathy from stable hyperthyroidism. In the blood, most expanded thyroid clonotypes above 0.001 appeared as well.

CDR1 is SNHLY and CDR2 is FYNNEI in the germline V gene. The CDR3 sequence is 14 residues long. V dropped 11 bases and J dropped 4 bases, with 17 bases sitting between them. The chain joins TRBV2 to TRBJ2-2, with a possible D match to TRBD1 (7 bases). Sequenced material: peripheral blood or thyroid tissue (not recorded which). The TCR originated in a woman in her late teens or twenties with Graves' hyperthyroidism. The CDR3 protein is CAVQGTPVTGELFF. Written as DNA, the CDR3 is TGTGCCGTACAGGGGACTCCGGTCACCGGGGAGCTGTTTTTT.